Shown below are 25 T cell receptor beta chains from a single sample sequenced in a study of siplizumab effects on memory and regulatory T cells. Produced via immunoSEQ multiplex PCR; TCRdb's table is partial and in-frame only. The table lists 15,000 or so clones, approximately 45% of them singletons, with 7.5% to 9% in the top ten. Mixed lymphocyte reaction cells underwent more than five days of coculture at 37°C. What these receptors recognize is not known. Sequencing was done on a sample of CFSE-low (dividing) CD4+ T cells sorted from an allogeneic mixed lymphocyte reaction. The receptors come from a human donor in good health; the cells came from an allogeneic mixed lymphocyte reaction. Some clones in this sample may be carry-over from other donors' samples.

This chain uses TRBV5-1 with TRBJ2-2; the D is unclear. Germline V CDR1 and CDR2: SGHRS, YFSETQ. The CDR3 spans 13 residues. V was shortened by 2 bases and J by 4 bases, with 6 bases between the two germline ends. CDR3 loop: CASSLIVTGELFF. For the CDR3, the DNA is TGCGCCAGCAGCTTAATCGTCACCGGGGAGCTGTTTTTT. Full variable domain (rest looked up from reference TRBV5-1 and TRBJ2-2): KAGVTQTPRYLIKTRGQQVTLSCSPISGHRSVSWYQQTPGQGLQFLFEYFSETQRNKGNFPGRFSGRQFSNSRSEMNVSTLELGDSALYLCASSLIVTGELFFGEGSRLTVL.

There are a few counts of this clone. The V and J genes are TRBV5-1 and TRBJ1-3; D is uncertain. Trimming left V 4 bases short and J 3 bases short, with 14 bases between. CDR1 is SGHRS, CDR2 YFSETQ, per germline. The CDR3 length is 15 residues. The CDR3 nucleotides are TGCGCCAGCAGCCCGGCTTCTGGGGTTGGAAACACCATATATTTT. Amino acids: CASSPASGVGNTIYF.

This sequence joins TRBV9 and TRBJ1-1; D may be TRBD1 (5 bases). Germline lookup yields CDR1 SGDLS and CDR2 YYNGEE. V was cut by 3 bases and J by 5 bases, with 23 bases left in between. The CDR3 sequence is 17 residues long. CDR3 nucleotide sequence: TGTGCCAGCAGCGAGGGCGGGGGAGTCGGATCTGGGACTGAAGCTTTCTTT. Translation: CASSEGGGVGSGTEAFF.

This clone was picked up a small number of times. The V call is TRBV7-9, the J call TRBJ2-1; 11 bases map to TRBD2. This CDR3 spans 18 amino acids. Germline V gives CDR1 SEHNR, CDR2 FQNEAQ (reference sequence). V lost 4 bases to trimming and J lost 1 base; unmatched junction nucleotides: 9. The CDR3: CASSSPPGTSGSYNEQFF. CDR3 bases: TGTGCCAGCAGCTCTCCACCAGGGACTAGCGGTTCCTACAATGAGCAGTTCTTC. Full variable domain (remainder filled in from reference TRBV7-9 and TRBJ2-1): DTGVSQNPRHKITKRGQNVTFRCDPISEHNRLYWYRQTLGQGPEFLTYFQNEAQLEKSRLLSDRFSAERPKGSFSTLEIQRTEQGDSAMYLCASSSPPGTSGSYNEQFFGPGTRLTVL.

V is TRBV20-1 and J is TRBJ2-2, with no clear D. V was trimmed by 2 bases and J by 7 bases, leaving 5 bases between them. This CDR3 has 11 residues. The germline gives CDR1 DFQATT, CDR2 SNEGSKA (reference sequence). The CDR3 protein is CSARQLGELFF. The DNA of the CDR3 is TGCAGTGCTAGACAACTCGGGGAGCTGTTTTTT.

This clone occurred a few times. V usage is TRBV25-1 and J usage is TRBJ2-7, with a possible D match to TRBD1 (6 bases). The CDR3 has 11 residues. CDR1 is MGHDK, CDR2 SYGVNS, per germline. V was trimmed by 5 bases and J by 4 bases, leaving 6 bases between them. The CDR3 coding sequence is TGTGCCAGCAGTCAGGGGTACGAGCAGTACTTC. Translated: CASSQGYEQYF.

The chain recombines TRBV19 with TRBJ2-5, with 8 nucleotides matching TRBD2. J was trimmed by 4 bases and V by 4 bases; bases with no gene match: 8. Looked up from germline, CDR1 is LNHDA and CDR2 is SQIVND (reference sequence). The CDR3 contains 15 residues. This CDR3 reads CASSTIAGSRETQYF. CDR3 sequence (DNA): TGTGCCAGTAGTACGATAGCGGGGTCCCGAGAGACCCAGTACTTC. Full variable domain (missing parts from reference TRBV19 and TRBJ2-5): DGGITQSPKYLFRKEGQNVTLSCEQNLNHDAMYWYRQDPGQGLRLIYYSQIVNDFQKGDIAEGYSVSREKKESFPLTVTSAQKNPTAFYLCASSTIAGSRETQYFGPGTRLLVL.

In its sample, this clone was seen a few times. The CDR3 bases are TGTGCCAGCAGCGGTAGCAAACAGGGGGACTATGGCTACACCTTC. It encodes CASSGSKQGDYGYTF. The V gene is TRBV9, the J gene TRBJ1-2; TRBD1 matches 8 bases. The CDR3 sequence is 15 residues long. J gave up 3 bases and V 3 bases, and 7 bases lay outside the gene matches. Germline CDR1 is SGDLS and CDR2 is YYNGEE.

The chain uses TRBV6-6 and TRBJ2-5; D remains unclear. Per germline, CDR1 MNHNY and CDR2 SVGAGI (reference sequence). This CDR3 comprises 15 residues. V gave up 4 bases and J gave up 4 bases, with 16 bases separating them. CDR3: CASSSPTAWGETQYF. CDR3 coding DNA: TGTGCCAGCAGTTCCCCCACCGCCTGGGGAGAGACCCAGTACTTC.

This chain links TRBV5-6 with TRBJ2-7; D perhaps matches TRBD1 (6 bases). This CDR3 contains 14 residues. The V gene lost 2 bases and the J gene lost 7 bases, with 16 bases spanning the gap. Germline V gene data show CDR1 as SGHDT and CDR2 as YYEEEE. The DNA of the CDR3 is TGTGCCAGCAGCTTCGCAGGGGCACGGAAGGAGCAGTACTTC. Protein sequence: CASSFAGARKEQYF.

Only a few counts were recorded for this clone. The chain is built from TRBV9 and TRBJ1-1; no clear D gene. Germline loops: CDR1 SGDLS, CDR2 YYNGEE. This CDR3 contains 14 residues. With 3 bases removed from V and 2 bases from J, the gap between germline ends came to 11 bases. The CDR3: CASSARRENTEAFF. The CDR3 DNA follows: TGTGCCAGCAGCGCCCGACGGGAAAACACTGAAGCTTTCTTT.

This clone appeared a single time. The chain employs TRBV19 and TRBJ2-2, with 10 nucleotides matching TRBD1. V lost 6 bases and J lost 1; bases outside the gene matches: 11. Germline CDR1 and CDR2: LNHDA and SQIVND (reference sequence). The CDR3 is 18 residues long. In DNA form, the CDR3 reads TGTGCCAGTAGCCCGGGACAGGGGCCCCACCTGAACACCGGGGAGCTGTTTTTT. Translating gives CASSPGQGPHLNTGELFF.

The CDR3 is CASSPGTNGAYNEQFF. DNA for the CDR3: TGTGCCAGCTCACCGGGCACAAACGGGGCTTACAATGAGCAGTTCTTC. This sequence joins TRBV18 and TRBJ2-1; D assignment may be TRBD1 or TRBD2 (5 bases each). The CDR3 length is 16 residues. Between the trimmed V and J ends, which lost 3 bases and 4 bases, there was a span of 16 bases. Germline V gene data show CDR1 as KGHSH and CDR2 as LQKENI.

The chain uses TRBV25-1 and TRBJ2-1, with 8 positions matching TRBD1. Germline V gene data show CDR1 as MGHDK and CDR2 as SYGVNS. J was trimmed by 6 bases and V by 8 bases; bases with no gene match: 9. This CDR3 has 14 residues. Here the CDR3 reads CASGGQGSFNEQFF. The DNA of the CDR3 is TGTGCCAGCGGTGGACAGGGTTCGTTCAATGAGCAGTTCTTC.

The V gene is TRBV6-5, the J gene TRBJ1-1, with 7 bases that match TRBD1. Per germline, CDR1 MNHEY and CDR2 SVGAGI. The CDR3 is 14 residues long. Trimming at V came to 7 bases and at J to 1 base, leaving 6 bases not matched to a gene. The CDR3 coding sequence is TGTGCCAGCACCCTCGGGACAGCGAACACTGAAGCTTTCTTT. Protein sequence: CASTLGTANTEAFF.

This clone was seen only a few times. The V and J genes are TRBV18 and TRBJ2-3; D uncertain. Trimming took 3 bases from V and 2 from J, leaving 3 bases between them. CDR1 and CDR2 (germline): KGHSH, LQKENI. The CDR3 is 12 amino acids. The DNA for the CDR3 is TGTGCCAGCTCACCCAACACAGATACGCAGTATTTT. This sequence encodes CASSPNTDTQYF.

The chain carries TRBV5-1 and TRBJ2-5; TRBD2 matches at 12 bases. CDR3 length: 17 residues. J gave up 5 bases and V 3 bases, and 11 bases lay outside the gene matches. Germline CDR1 is SGHRS and CDR2 is YFSETQ. CDR3 loop: CASSYGLAGSRPETQYF. CDR3 in DNA: TGCGCCAGCAGCTATGGACTAGCGGGAAGCCGCCCCGAGACCCAGTACTTC.

The V and J genes are TRBV27 and TRBJ1-1; D is uncertain. The CDR3 contains 13 residues. Trimming cost V 1 base and J 6 bases, with 9 bases left between them. CDR1 MNHEY and CDR2 SMNVEV come from the germline V gene (reference sequence). Here the CDR3 reads CASSLYGGAEAFF. The CDR3 region has the DNA TGTGCCAGCAGTTTATACGGCGGCGCTGAAGCTTTCTTT.

V and J are TRBV18 and TRBJ2-3; 9 nucleotides line up with TRBD1. Germline V gene sequence: CDR1 KGHSH, CDR2 LQKENI. This CDR3 is 16 amino acids long. The junction had 6 bases not matched to a gene; V was cut back by 3 bases and J by 2 bases. CDR3 region: CASSPPRQGDTDTQYF. Here the CDR3 DNA reads TGTGCCAGCTCACCTCCGAGACAGGGGGACACAGATACGCAGTATTTT. The full variable domain, its missing parts supplied by reference TRBV18 and TRBJ2-3, is NAGVMQNPRHLVRRRGQEARLRCSPMKGHSHVYWYRQLPEEGLKFMVYLQKENIIDESGMPKERFSAEFPKEGPSILRIQQVVRGDSAAYFCASSPPRQGDTDTQYFGPGTRLTVL.

This clone is termed medium-sized. This chain connects TRBV2 to TRBJ1-5; 7 nucleotides match TRBD1. The CDR3 extends over 15 amino acids. V dropped 1 base and J dropped 7; count of bases not matched to a gene: 7. Germline values: CDR1 SNHLY, CDR2 FYNNEI. The CDR3 spells CASSEEGAFPQPQHF. DNA for the CDR3: TGTGCCAGCAGTGAAGAGGGGGCGTTTCCCCAGCCCCAGCATTTT. The full variable domain, rest sourced from reference TRBV2 and TRBJ1-5, is EPEVTQTPSHQVTQMGQEVILRCVPISNHLYFYWYRQILGQKVEFLVSFYNNEISEKSEIFDDQFSVERPDGSNFTLKIRSTKLEDSAMYFCASSEEGAFPQPQHFGDGTRLSIL.

This clone appeared a few times. This chain connects TRBV6-5 to TRBJ2-1; D is undetermined. The CDR3 loop spans 14 amino acids. V dropped 6 bases and J dropped 8 bases, with 17 bases sitting between them. Germline V gene sequence: CDR1 MNHEY, CDR2 SVGAGI. This chain's CDR3 is CASSSVQNGYEQFF. CDR3 coding DNA: TGTGCCAGCAGCTCCGTCCAGAACGGCTATGAGCAGTTCTTC.

There are a few counts of this clone. The chain is built from TRBV28 and TRBJ1-1; 9 nucleotides align to TRBD1. The CDR3 is made up of 16 amino acids. Germline CDR1 is MDHEN and CDR2 is SYDVKM. Trimming at V came to 4 bases and at J to 7 bases, leaving 13 bases not matched to a gene. CDR3 loop: CASSSVPGQGLIEAFF. CDR3 sequence (DNA): TGTGCCAGCAGTTCAGTCCCGGGACAGGGACTCATTGAAGCTTTCTTT.

This chain connects TRBV19 to TRBJ2-6; 8 bases match TRBD2. The CDR3 length is 17 residues. Germline assignment: CDR1 LNHDA and CDR2 SQIVND (reference sequence). Trimming at V came to 6 bases and at J to 1 base, leaving 8 bases not matched to a gene. The CDR3 loop reads CASRTPAGASGANVLTF. CDR3 DNA sequence: TGTGCCAGTAGAACCCCAGCGGGAGCGTCTGGGGCCAACGTCCTGACTTTC.

This clone is medium-sized by share. The chain employs TRBV10-1 and TRBJ2-7; 7 bases agree with TRBD2. This CDR3 spans 15 amino acids. Germline V gene data show CDR1 as WNHNN and CDR2 as SYGVQD (reference sequence). The junction had 11 bases not matched to a gene; V was cut back by 7 bases and J by 2 bases. The CDR3 loop is CASTRGEARPYEQYF. As DNA, the CDR3 is TGCGCCAGCACCCGGGGGGAGGCGAGGCCCTACGAGCAGTACTTC.

This clone ranks as medium-sized. The chain employs TRBV16 and TRBJ2-7, with a possible D match to TRBD1 (5 bases). CDR1 is KGHSY and CDR2 is FQNENV in the germline V gene. Trimming took 0 bases from V and 3 from J, leaving 12 bases between them. CDR3 size: 15 residues. CDR3 nucleotides: TGTGCCAGCAGCCAATCGTCAGGGATACTCTACGAGCAGTACTTC. Translation gives CASSQSSGILYEQYF.